This T cell receptor (beta chain) originates from a study of blood T cell repertoires in COVID-19. About the research overall: Both acute and convalescent COVID-19 samples were obtained from the United States, Italy and Spain. T cells, B-cell-depleted T cells, or PBMCs supplied cDNA or gDNA.

Sequencing was performed with immunoSEQ multiplex PCR; in TCRdb, only in-frame clones are kept and a portion is missing. The sample contains approximately 10,000 clones, roughly 91% of which appear only once. CDR1 is SGDLS, CDR2 YYNGEE, per germline. V lost 0 bases to trimming and J lost 9 bases, with 13 bases between them. CDR3 length: 15 residues. Sample: peripheral blood. The sequence was collected from a woman aged 55-69 years with active COVID-19. The gene calls are TRBV9 and TRBJ1-6; D might be TRBD1 (5 bases). CDR3 sequence reads: CASSVGAGLGSPLHF. The CDR3 nucleotides read TGTGCCAGCAGCGTAGGTGCAGGGCTGGGTTCACCCCTCCACTTT.